This paragraph covers one T cell receptor beta chain sequence. Its antigen is as yet unknown. This specimen belongs to a study of response to subunit inactivated influenza vaccine. Findings and caveats of the study: Authors suggested that a seasonal influenza vaccination recruits few new T cells each time.

TCRdb re-called the RT-PCR reads through MiXCR, storing one row per CDR3 protein. The data show approximately 680,000 distinct CDR3 sequences, with 15% to 18% seen just once and more than 9% held by the top ten. The sample was PBMCs from blood, taken less than 13 days after vaccination. The clonotype was recovered from a man aged 50-60 years who received an inactivated influenza vaccine.

This chain's CDR3 is CATSEINTGELFF. CDR3 DNA: TGTGCCACCAGTGAGATTAACACCGGGGAGCTGTTTTTT. The chain couples TRBV24-1 to TRBJ2-2; unclear D gene. The CDR3 covers 13 residues. V was trimmed by 4 bases and J by 2 bases, leaving 4 bases between them. Germline V gives CDR1 KGHDR, CDR2 SFDVKD.